This T cell receptor (beta chain) was found in a study of CD8+ T cells in alopecia areata. The CDR3 covers 15 residues. Looked up from germline, CDR1 is GTSNPN and CDR2 is SVGIG (reference sequence). V shed 0 bases and J shed 0 bases, with 8 bases lying between them. The authors extracted RNA and reverse transcribed it into cDNA as the sequencing template. Method: immunoSEQ multiplex PCR; TCRdb's copy keeps in-frame clones and lacks some. The sample has about 290,000 clones, about three fifths seen once. A few counts support this clone. As for treatment: oral pan-JAK inhibitor, 5-10 mg twice daily. Alopecia areata patients provided lesional scalp punch biopsies and peripheral blood. PBMCs were stained for CD3, CD4 and CD8, and CD4+ and CD8+ T cells were sorted.

This chain uses TRBV30 with TRBJ2-2; tentatively, D is TRBD2 (5 bases). This TCR came from a human donor with alopecia areata. The input for sequencing was CD4+ T cells sorted from blood, taken at week 24, from a patient treated with tofacitinib. The chain's CDR3 is CAWSVDFANTGELFF. Here the CDR3 DNA reads TGTGCCTGGAGTGTGGACTTTGCGAACACCGGGGAGCTGTTTTTT.